These 2 T cell receptor beta chains originate from one sample sequenced in a study of blood T cells in healthy people across ages. The authors ran a second PCR of 7 to 11 cycles using a sample-barcoded 5' primer and a J-beta primer mix. TCRdb itself ran the 5' RACE reads through MiXCR, one entry per CDR3 protein. The sample shows roughly 410,000 distinct CDR3 sequences, roughly half of them seen only once. Specimen: blood. Receptors were obtained from a man aged 55 to 70 in good health.

This chain connects TRBV7-3 to TRBJ2-3, with D possibly TRBD1 on 5 matching bases. The CDR3 totals 16 residues. Trimming stripped 3 bases from V and 4 bases from J, with 17 bases between. Looked up from germline, CDR1 is SGHTA and CDR2 is FQGTGA. The CDR3 DNA follows: TGTGCCAGCAGCTTCAGGGCCTCGCTTGGCCCAGATACGCAGTATTTT. Translating it yields CASSFRASLGPDTQYF.

J is TRBJ1-2 and V is TRBV20-1; TRBD1 might be the D (6 bases). This CDR3 is 14 amino acids long. Trimming removed 0 bases from V and 3 bases from J, with 11 bases in between. Per germline, CDR1 DFQATT and CDR2 SNEGSKA (reference sequence). The CDR3 reads CSARDSRGDYGYTF. The CDR3 DNA reads TGCAGTGCTAGAGATTCCAGGGGCGACTATGGCTACACCTTC.